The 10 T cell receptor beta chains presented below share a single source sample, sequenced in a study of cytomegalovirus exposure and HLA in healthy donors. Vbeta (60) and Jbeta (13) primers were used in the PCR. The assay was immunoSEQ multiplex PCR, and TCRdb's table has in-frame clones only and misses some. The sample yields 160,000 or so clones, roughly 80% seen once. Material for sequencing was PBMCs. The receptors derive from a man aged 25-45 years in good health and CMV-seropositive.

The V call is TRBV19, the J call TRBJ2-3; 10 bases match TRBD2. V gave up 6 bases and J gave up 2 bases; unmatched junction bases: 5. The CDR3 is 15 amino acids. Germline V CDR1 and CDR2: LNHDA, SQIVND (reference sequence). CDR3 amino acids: CASRPLAGVTDTQYF. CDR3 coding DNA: TGTGCCAGTAGGCCCCTAGCGGGGGTCACAGATACGCAGTATTTT.

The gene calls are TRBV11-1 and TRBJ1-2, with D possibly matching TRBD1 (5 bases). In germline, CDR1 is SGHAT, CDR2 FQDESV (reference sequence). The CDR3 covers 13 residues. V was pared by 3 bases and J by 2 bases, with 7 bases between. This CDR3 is CASSFWGNYGYTF. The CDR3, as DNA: TGTGCCAGCAGCTTCTGGGGCAACTATGGCTACACCTTC.

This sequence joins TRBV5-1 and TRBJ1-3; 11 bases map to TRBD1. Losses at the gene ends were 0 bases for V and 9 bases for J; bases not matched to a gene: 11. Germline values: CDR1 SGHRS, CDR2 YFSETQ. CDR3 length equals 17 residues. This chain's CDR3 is CASSLAGTGGFKVTIYF. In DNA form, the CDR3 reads TGCGCCAGCAGCTTGGCCGGGACAGGGGGTTTTAAGGTCACCATATATTTT.

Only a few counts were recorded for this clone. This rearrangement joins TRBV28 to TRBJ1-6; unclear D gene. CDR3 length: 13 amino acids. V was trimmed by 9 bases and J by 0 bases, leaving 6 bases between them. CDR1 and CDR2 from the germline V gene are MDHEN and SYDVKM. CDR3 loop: CASLSSYNSPLHF. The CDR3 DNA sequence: TGTGCCAGTCTTAGCTCCTATAATTCACCCCTCCACTTT.

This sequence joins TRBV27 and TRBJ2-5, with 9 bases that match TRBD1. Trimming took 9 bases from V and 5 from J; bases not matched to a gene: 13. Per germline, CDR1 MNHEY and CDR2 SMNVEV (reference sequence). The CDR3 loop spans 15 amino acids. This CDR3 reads CASGSNRGRRETQYF. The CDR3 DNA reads TGTGCCAGTGGGTCAAACAGGGGGCGTAGGGAGACCCAGTACTTC.

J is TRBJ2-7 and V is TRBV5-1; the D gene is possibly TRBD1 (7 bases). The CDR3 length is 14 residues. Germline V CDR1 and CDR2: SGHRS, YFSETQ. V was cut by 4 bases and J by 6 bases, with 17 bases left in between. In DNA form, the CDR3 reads TGCGCCAGCAGCACCGTGGAGGGGGCCGGCGAGCAGTACTTC. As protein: CASSTVEGAGEQYF.

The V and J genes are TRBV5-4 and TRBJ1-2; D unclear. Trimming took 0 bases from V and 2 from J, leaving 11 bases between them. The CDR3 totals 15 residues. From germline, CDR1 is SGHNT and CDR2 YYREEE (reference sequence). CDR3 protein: CASSLVGGRNYGYTF. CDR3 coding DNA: TGTGCCAGCAGCTTGGTGGGAGGACGAAACTATGGCTACACCTTC.

DNA for the CDR3: TGTGCCAGCAGTGAAGCGCTTTGGGGCGCCTCACCCCTCCACTTT. This encodes CASSEALWGASPLHF. The chain uses TRBV6-1 and TRBJ1-6, with a possible D match to TRBD1 (5 bases). CDR3 length equals 15 residues. Trimming shortened V by 0 bases and J by 10 bases, and 13 bases separated the two germline ends. Per germline, CDR1 MNHNS and CDR2 SASEGT.

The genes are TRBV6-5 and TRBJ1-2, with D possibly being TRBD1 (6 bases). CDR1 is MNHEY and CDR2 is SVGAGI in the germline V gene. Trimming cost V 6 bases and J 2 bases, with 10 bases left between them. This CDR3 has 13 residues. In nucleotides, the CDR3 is TGTGCCAGCAGCCAGGACAGAAACTATGGCTACACCTTC. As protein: CASSQDRNYGYTF.

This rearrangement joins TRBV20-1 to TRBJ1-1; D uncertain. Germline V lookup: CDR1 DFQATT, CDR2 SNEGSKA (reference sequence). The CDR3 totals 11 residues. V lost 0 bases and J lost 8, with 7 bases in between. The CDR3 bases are TGCAGTGCTAGAGATAGGCGGGAAGCTTTCTTT. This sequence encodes CSARDRREAFF.